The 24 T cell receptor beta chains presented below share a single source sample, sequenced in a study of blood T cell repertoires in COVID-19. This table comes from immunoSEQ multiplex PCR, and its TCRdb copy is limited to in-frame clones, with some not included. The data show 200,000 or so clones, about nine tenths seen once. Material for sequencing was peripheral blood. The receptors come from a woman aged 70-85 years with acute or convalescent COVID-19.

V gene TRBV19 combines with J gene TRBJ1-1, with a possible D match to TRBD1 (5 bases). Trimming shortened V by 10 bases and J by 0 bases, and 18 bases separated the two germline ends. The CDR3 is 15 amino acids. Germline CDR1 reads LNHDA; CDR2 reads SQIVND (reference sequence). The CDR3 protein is CATKYGQGMNTEAFF. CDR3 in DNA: TGTGCCACGAAGTATGGGCAGGGAATGAACACTGAAGCTTTCTTT.

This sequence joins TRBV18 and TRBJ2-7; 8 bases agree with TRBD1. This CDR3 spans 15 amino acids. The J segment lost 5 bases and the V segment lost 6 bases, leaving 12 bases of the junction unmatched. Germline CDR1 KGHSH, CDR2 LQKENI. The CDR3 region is CASSAGQGGLDEQYF. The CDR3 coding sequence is TGTGCCAGCTCGGCTGGACAGGGCGGTCTTGACGAGCAGTACTTC.

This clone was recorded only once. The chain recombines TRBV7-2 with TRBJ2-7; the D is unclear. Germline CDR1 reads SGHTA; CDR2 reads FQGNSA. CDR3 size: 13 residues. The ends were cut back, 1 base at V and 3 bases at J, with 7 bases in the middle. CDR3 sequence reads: CASSLEYSYEQYF. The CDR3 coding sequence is TGTGCCAGCAGCTTAGAGTACAGCTACGAGCAGTACTTC. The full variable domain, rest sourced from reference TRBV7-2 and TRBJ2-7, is GAGVSQSPSNKVTEKGKDVELRCDPISGHTALYWYRQSLGQGLEFLIYFQGNSAPDKSGLPSDRFSAERTGGSVSTLTIQRTQQEDSAVYLCASSLEYSYEQYFGPGTRLTVT.

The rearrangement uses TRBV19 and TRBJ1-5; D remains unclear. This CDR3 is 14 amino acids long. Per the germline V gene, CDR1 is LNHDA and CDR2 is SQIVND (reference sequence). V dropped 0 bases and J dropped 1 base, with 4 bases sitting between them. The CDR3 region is CASSIDPSNQPQHF. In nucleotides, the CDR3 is TGTGCCAGTAGTATAGATCCGAGCAATCAGCCCCAGCATTTT.

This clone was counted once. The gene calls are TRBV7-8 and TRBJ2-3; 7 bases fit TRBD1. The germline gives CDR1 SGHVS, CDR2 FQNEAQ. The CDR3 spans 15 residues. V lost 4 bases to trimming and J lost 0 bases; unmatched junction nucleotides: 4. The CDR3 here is CASSSDRSSTDTQYF. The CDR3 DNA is TGTGCCAGCAGCTCGGACAGGTCTAGCACAGATACGCAGTATTTT.

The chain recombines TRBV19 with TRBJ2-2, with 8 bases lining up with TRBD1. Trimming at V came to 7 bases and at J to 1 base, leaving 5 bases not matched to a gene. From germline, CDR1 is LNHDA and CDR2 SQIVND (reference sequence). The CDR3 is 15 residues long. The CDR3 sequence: CASKMGTGNTGELFF. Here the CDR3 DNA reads TGTGCCAGTAAAATGGGGACAGGGAACACCGGGGAGCTGTTTTTT.

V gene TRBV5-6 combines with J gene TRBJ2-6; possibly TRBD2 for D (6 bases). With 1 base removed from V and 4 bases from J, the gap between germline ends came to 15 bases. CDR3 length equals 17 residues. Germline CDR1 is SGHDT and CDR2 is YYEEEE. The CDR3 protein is CASSLPQGGRGANVLTF. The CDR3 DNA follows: TGTGCCAGCAGCTTGCCACAAGGAGGGCGGGGGGCCAACGTCCTGACTTTC.

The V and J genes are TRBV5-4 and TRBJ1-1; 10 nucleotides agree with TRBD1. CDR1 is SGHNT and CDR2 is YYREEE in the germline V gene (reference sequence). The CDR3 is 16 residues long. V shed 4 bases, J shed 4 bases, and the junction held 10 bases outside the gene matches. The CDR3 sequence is CASSTRTGGLLTEAFF. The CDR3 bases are TGTGCCAGCAGCACCCGGACAGGGGGACTACTCACTGAAGCTTTCTTT.

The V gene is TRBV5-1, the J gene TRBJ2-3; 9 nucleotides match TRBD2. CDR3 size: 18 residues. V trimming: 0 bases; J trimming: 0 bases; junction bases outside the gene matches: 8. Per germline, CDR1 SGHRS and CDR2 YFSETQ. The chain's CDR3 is CASSLAETSGPSTDTQYF. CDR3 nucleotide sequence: TGCGCCAGCAGCTTGGCCGAGACTAGCGGCCCAAGCACAGATACGCAGTATTTT.

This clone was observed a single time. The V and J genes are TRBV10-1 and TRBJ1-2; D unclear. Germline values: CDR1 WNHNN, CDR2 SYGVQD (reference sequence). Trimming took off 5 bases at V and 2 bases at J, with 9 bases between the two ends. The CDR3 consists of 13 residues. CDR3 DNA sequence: TGCGCCAGCAGTACCGACGGGAACTATGGCTACACCTTC. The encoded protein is CASSTDGNYGYTF.

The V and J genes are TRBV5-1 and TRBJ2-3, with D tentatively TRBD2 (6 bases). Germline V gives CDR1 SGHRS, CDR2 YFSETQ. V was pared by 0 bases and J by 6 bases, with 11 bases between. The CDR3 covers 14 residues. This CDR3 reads CASSLADGRDTQYF. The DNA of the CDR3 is TGCGCCAGCAGCTTGGCCGATGGGAGGGATACGCAGTATTTT.

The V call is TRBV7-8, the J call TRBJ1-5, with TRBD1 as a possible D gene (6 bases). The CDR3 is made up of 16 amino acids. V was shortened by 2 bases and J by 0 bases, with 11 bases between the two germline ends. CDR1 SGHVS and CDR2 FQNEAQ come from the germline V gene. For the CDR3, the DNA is TGTGCCAGCAGCTTATGGTCACAGGGTAGCAATCAGCCCCAGCATTTT. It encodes CASSLWSQGSNQPQHF.

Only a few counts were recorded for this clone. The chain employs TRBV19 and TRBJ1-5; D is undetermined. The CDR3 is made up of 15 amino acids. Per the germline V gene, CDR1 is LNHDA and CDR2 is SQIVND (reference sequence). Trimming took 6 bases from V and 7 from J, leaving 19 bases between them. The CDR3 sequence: CASSPSRTSGQPQHF. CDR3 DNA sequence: TGTGCCAGTAGCCCCTCCCGGACCTCGGGGCAGCCCCAGCATTTT.

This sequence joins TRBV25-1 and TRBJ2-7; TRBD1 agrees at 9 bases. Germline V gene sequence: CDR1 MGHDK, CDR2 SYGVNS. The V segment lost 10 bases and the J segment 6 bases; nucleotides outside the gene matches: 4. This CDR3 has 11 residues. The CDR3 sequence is CAIGQGSEQYF. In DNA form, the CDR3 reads TGTGCCATCGGACAGGGGAGCGAGCAGTACTTC.

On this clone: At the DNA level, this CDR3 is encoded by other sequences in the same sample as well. CDR3 nucleotides: TGTGCCAGCTCACCCGGACTAGCAGCGAACACCGGGGAGCTGTTTTTT. This codes for CASSPGLAANTGELFF. The chain combines TRBV18 with TRBJ2-2; 8 nucleotides match TRBD2. Trimming took 3 bases from V and 0 from J; bases not matched to a gene: 3. The CDR3 is 16 residues long. The germline V gene encodes CDR1 KGHSH and CDR2 LQKENI.

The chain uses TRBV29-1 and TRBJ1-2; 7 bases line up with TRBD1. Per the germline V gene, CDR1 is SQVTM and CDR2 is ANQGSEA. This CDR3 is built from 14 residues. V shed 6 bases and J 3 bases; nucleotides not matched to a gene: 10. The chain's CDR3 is CSVLGSGQHYGYTF. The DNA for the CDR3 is TGCAGCGTCCTGGGATCGGGACAGCACTATGGCTACACCTTC.

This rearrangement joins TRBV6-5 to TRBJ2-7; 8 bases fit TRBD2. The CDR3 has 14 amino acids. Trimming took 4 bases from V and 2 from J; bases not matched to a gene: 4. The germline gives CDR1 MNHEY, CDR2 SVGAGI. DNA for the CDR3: TGTGCCAGCAGTTTTGTTAGCGGGGCCTACGAGCAGTACTTC. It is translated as CASSFVSGAYEQYF.

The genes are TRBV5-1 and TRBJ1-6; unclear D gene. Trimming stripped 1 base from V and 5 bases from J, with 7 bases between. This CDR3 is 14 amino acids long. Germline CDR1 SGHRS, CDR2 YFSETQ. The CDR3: CASSLIENNSPLHF. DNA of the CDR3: TGCGCCAGCAGCTTGATAGAGAATAATTCACCCCTCCACTTT. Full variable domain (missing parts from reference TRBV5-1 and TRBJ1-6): KAGVTQTPRYLIKTRGQQVTLSCSPISGHRSVSWYQQTPGQGLQFLFEYFSETQRNKGNFPGRFSGRQFSNSRSEMNVSTLELGDSALYLCASSLIENNSPLHFGNGTRLTVT.

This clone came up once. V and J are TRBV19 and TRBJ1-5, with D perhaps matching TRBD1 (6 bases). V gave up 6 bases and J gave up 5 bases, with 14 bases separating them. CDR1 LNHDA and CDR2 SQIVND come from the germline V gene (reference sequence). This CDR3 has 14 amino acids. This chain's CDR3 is CASSVGGSDQPQHF. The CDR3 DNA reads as TGTGCCAGTAGCGTAGGGGGTTCTGATCAGCCCCAGCATTTT.

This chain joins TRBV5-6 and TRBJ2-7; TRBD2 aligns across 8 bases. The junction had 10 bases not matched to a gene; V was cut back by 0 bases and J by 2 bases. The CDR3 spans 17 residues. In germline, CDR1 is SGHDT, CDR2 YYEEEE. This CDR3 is CASSLDVGSGVPYEQYF. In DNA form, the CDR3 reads TGTGCCAGCAGCTTGGATGTGGGTAGCGGGGTCCCCTACGAGCAGTACTTC.

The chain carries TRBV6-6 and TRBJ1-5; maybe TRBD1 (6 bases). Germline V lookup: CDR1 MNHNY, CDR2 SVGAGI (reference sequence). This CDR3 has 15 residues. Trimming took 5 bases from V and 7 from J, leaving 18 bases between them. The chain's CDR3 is CASSPHLKGDQPQHF. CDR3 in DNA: TGTGCCAGCAGTCCCCACCTGAAGGGGGACCAGCCCCAGCATTTT.

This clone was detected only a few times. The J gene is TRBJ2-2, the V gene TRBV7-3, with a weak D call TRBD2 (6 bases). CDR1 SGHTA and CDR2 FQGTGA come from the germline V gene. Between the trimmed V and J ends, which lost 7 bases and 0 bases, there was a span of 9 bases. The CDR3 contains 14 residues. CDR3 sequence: CASKAGTNTGELFF. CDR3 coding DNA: TGTGCCAGCAAAGCGGGTACGAACACCGGGGAGCTGTTTTTT.

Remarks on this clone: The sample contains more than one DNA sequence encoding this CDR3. CDR3 nucleotides: TGCGCCAGCAGCCCGGGACAGGGTAACGAAAAACTGTTTTTT. As protein: CASSPGQGNEKLFF. This chain uses TRBV5-1 with TRBJ1-4; 9 bases map to TRBD1. The CDR3 has 14 residues. Germline lookup yields CDR1 SGHRS and CDR2 YFSETQ. Germline trimming cut 4 bases from V and 8 bases from J; bases unmatched to any gene: 6. The whole variable domain, filled in from reference TRBV5-1 and TRBJ1-4, reads KAGVTQTPRYLIKTRGQQVTLSCSPISGHRSVSWYQQTPGQGLQFLFEYFSETQRNKGNFPGRFSGRQFSNSRSEMNVSTLELGDSALYLCASSPGQGNEKLFFGSGTQLSVL.

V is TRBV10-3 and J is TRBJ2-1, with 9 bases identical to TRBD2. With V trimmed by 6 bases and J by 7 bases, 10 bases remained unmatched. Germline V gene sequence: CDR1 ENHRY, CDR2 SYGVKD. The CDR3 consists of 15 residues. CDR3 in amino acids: CAIRDVAGAINEQFF. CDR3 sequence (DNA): TGTGCCATCAGGGATGTAGCGGGAGCAATTAATGAGCAGTTCTTC.